Presented here are 6 T cell receptor beta chains from one specimen sequenced in a study of blood T cell repertoires in COVID-19. Produced via immunoSEQ multiplex PCR; TCRdb's table is partial and in-frame only. The sample gives fewer than 300,000 clones, 75% to 90% of which show up once; 2% to 3% is in the top ten. Sequencing was done on a sample of peripheral blood. These receptors all come from a woman in her 70s with active or convalescent COVID-19.

V is TRBV7-2 and J is TRBJ2-1; TRBD2 matches 7 bases. The germline CDR1 and CDR2 sequences are SGHTA and FQGNSA. CDR3 size: 15 residues. V shed 5 bases, J shed 8 bases, and the junction held 12 bases outside the gene matches. CDR3 in DNA: TGTGCCAGCAGCCAAAGCGGGATGGGGACCCATGAGCAGTTCTTC. It yields the protein CASSQSGMGTHEQFF.

In this sample, this clone turned up a few times. Different DNA sequences within this sample yield the same CDR3. This chain links TRBV7-9 with TRBJ2-5; no firm D call. V lost 5 bases and J 2 bases, leaving 3 bases between the germline ends. The germline gives CDR1 SEHNR, CDR2 FQNEAQ (reference sequence). The CDR3 contains 11 residues. The CDR3 is CASSPQETQYF. DNA for the CDR3: TGTGCCAGCAGCCCACAAGAGACCCAGTACTTC. The full variable domain, with the rest looked up from reference TRBV7-9 and TRBJ2-5, is DTGVSQNPRHKITKRGQNVTFRCDPISEHNRLYWYRQTLGQGPEFLTYFQNEAQLEKSRLLSDRFSAERPKGSFSTLEIQRTEQGDSAMYLCASSPQETQYFGPGTRLLVL.

V gene TRBV30 combines with J gene TRBJ2-3; 7 bases match TRBD2. CDR3 length: 14 residues. CDR1 is GTSNPN, CDR2 SVGIG, per germline (reference sequence). Here the CDR3 DNA reads TGTAGCCTGGGGGGGGGACTAAGCACAGATACGCAGTATTTT. Translation gives CSLGGGLSTDTQYF.

The CDR3 loop reads CASRLTGTDTQYF. The CDR3 DNA follows: TGTGCCAGCAGGTTGACAGGCACAGATACGCAGTATTTT. V is TRBV5-8 and J is TRBJ2-3; weak D call: TRBD1 (5 bases). V gave up 5 bases and J gave up 1 base, with 8 bases separating them. CDR1 SGHTS and CDR2 YDEGEE come from the germline V gene. This CDR3 spans 13 amino acids.

This clone has just a few counts. The chain is built from TRBV13 and TRBJ2-5, with TRBD2 as a possible D gene (6 bases). Germline CDR1 PRHDT, CDR2 FYEKMQ (reference sequence). CDR3 size: 13 residues. Trimming left V 3 bases short and J 2 bases short, with 7 bases between. CDR3 in DNA: TGTGCCAGCAGCTTCGGGGGACAAGAGACCCAGTACTTC. Protein: CASSFGGQETQYF.

V usage is TRBV5-1 and J usage is TRBJ1-2, with TRBD1 as a possible D gene (5 bases). V lost 6 bases to trimming and J lost 1 base, with 16 bases between them. CDR1 SGHRS and CDR2 YFSETQ come from the germline V gene. The CDR3 has 15 residues. CDR3: CASTPGREGNYGYTF. DNA of the CDR3: TGCGCCAGCACCCCCGGCAGGGAGGGTAACTATGGCTACACCTTC.